This T cell receptor (beta chain) was identified during a study of cytomegalovirus exposure and HLA in healthy donors. Findings and limits, study-wide: A reported reduction in N-insertions relative to the roughly 710-donor mean was seen in an Asian-associated ancestry cluster in a later analysis. In a later analysis, parvovirus B19, influenza, CMV and Epstein-Barr virus appeared linked to several top co-occurrence clusters.

With 60 Vbeta and 13 Jbeta primers, the PCR was carried out. Produced via immunoSEQ multiplex PCR; TCRdb's table is partial and in-frame only. The sample lists around 190,000 clones; almost 75% were seen once. Concerning this clone: The antigen is unknown.

The sequenced sample consisted of PBMCs. The TCR was taken from a woman in her twenties or thirties in good health and CMV-seropositive.

For the CDR3, the DNA is TGCAGCGTTAACGGGTGGGACAGGGGAGACTATGGCTACACCTTC. Protein product: CSVNGWDRGDYGYTF. V is TRBV29-1 and J is TRBJ1-2; TRBD1 matches 10 bases. CDR3 length equals 15 residues. Losses at the gene ends were 5 bases for V and 3 bases for J; bases not matched to a gene: 9. Germline-derived CDR1 and CDR2 are SQVTM and ANQGSEA.